This T cell receptor beta chain was sequenced for a study of glioma-infiltrating T cells. In this sample, this clonotype turned up once. Its antigen is unidentified. This sequence may be a read error, since a much larger clone differs from it by one base. Broader study findings: Gliomas, especially low-grade, showed above-expected tissue-blood divergence; non-neoplastic patients showed below.

The germline V gene encodes CDR1 MNHGY and CDR2 SVAAGI. The ends were cut back, 4 bases at V and 6 bases at J, with 10 bases in the middle. The CDR3 runs to 13 residues. Using RNA template, CDR3s of TCR alpha and beta were amplified with iRepertoire arm-PCR. One-step reverse transcription and amplification started from approximately 100-400 ng of tissue mRNA or PBMC total RNA. TCRdb recomputed calls from the multiplex PCR reads with MiXCR, one row per CDR3 protein. The sample comprises roughly 120,000 distinct CDR3 sequences, less than 30% of which are singletons, and about a third rests with the top ten.

The rearrangement joins TRBV6-9 to TRBJ1-5; D unclear. The receptor was isolated from a human donor with low-grade glioma or glioblastoma, undergoing nonglioma brain surgery, or in good health (not recorded which). Sequencing was carried out using glioma tissue, nonneoplastic brain tissue, or PBMCs (not recorded which). CDR3 bases: TGTGCCAGCAGTTGCTCGAAAGCTCAGCCCCAGCATTTT. Amino acid sequence: CASSCSKAQPQHF.